This paragraph covers one TCR beta chain sequence. What it binds is unknown. Germline V CDR1 and CDR2: SGHAT, FQNNGV. Trimming took 5 bases from V and 2 from J, leaving 16 bases between them. The CDR3 extends over 15 amino acids. This sample was included in a study of a mutant IDH1 vaccine in newly diagnosed glioma. Turning to the study itself: Before enrollment, patients got radiotherapy alone, temozolomide alone, or mostly the combination.

Generated by immunoSEQ multiplex PCR, the TCRdb table keeps only in-frame clones and is missing some. The sample holds around 99,000 clones; over 75% are singletons and the top ten take roughly 7%. Overall study results and limits: Overall, around 93% of patients had vaccine-induced immune responses. Pseudoprogression seemed unrelated to changes in top peripheral T cell clonotypes.

Time point in this sample: baseline, week 1 (first vaccination visit). Specified treatment: pre-vaccination baseline after standard-of-care therapy. Each astrocytoma in the donors was new, WHO grade 3 or 4, IDH1-mutant and ATRX-lost. The TCR sequence derives from a man in his forties or fifties with glioma. Sequences were derived from PBMCs, sampled from a glioma patient treated with radiotherapy, temozolomide or both. This sequence joins TRBV11-2 and TRBJ2-7; D gene unclear. In DNA form, the CDR3 reads TGTGCCAGCAGCCCCTTACGAGGTGGGGCCTACGAGCAGTACTTC. Translating it yields CASSPLRGGAYEQYF.